These 29 T cell receptor beta chains originate from one sample sequenced in a study of blood T cell repertoires in COVID-19. Sequencing was performed with immunoSEQ multiplex PCR; in TCRdb, only in-frame clones are kept and a portion is missing. Of about 83,000 clones listed, roughly nine tenths are singletons. The sequencing input was peripheral blood. The source of these receptors is a woman between 45 and 60 years old with active or convalescent COVID-19.

The chain recombines TRBV2 with TRBJ2-2; weak D call: TRBD2 (6 bases). V was shortened by 8 bases and J by 6 bases, with 16 bases between the two germline ends. The CDR3 has 14 residues. Looked up from germline, CDR1 is SNHLY and CDR2 is FYNNEI. CDR3 in amino acids: CASSGTAGPGELFF. CDR3 bases: TGTGCCAGCTCCGGGACCGCGGGACCCGGGGAGCTGTTTTTT.

The chain combines TRBV7-3 with TRBJ2-1, with 13 bases lining up with TRBD2. Germline assignment: CDR1 SGHTA and CDR2 FQGTGA. The J segment lost 9 bases and the V segment lost 5 bases, leaving 7 bases of the junction unmatched. The CDR3 covers 15 residues. CDR3 protein: CASSQTSGGAGEQFF. CDR3 coding DNA: TGTGCCAGCAGCCAAACTAGCGGGGGGGCTGGTGAGCAGTTCTTC.

J is TRBJ1-4 and V is TRBV6-6; weak D call: TRBD1 (5 bases). The germline gives CDR1 MNHNY, CDR2 SVGAGI (reference sequence). Trimming shortened V by 5 bases and J by 3 bases, and 16 bases separated the two germline ends. The CDR3 consists of 16 residues. The CDR3 sequence: CASSPVGGFANEKLFF. The CDR3 DNA follows: TGTGCCAGCAGTCCGGTTGGGGGGTTTGCTAATGAAAAACTGTTTTTT.

This chain links TRBV6-6 with TRBJ1-3; D is ambiguous. V lost 6 bases to trimming and J lost 4 bases, with 13 bases between them. The CDR3 contains 14 residues. Germline-derived CDR1 and CDR2 are MNHNY and SVGAGI (reference sequence). The CDR3 region is CASSLPGRGNTIYF. CDR3 coding DNA: TGTGCCAGCAGCCTCCCGGGTCGAGGAAACACCATATATTTT.

The chain employs TRBV20-1 and TRBJ2-7; 7 bases line up with TRBD1. From germline, CDR1 is DFQATT and CDR2 SNEGSKA (reference sequence). The CDR3 spans 17 residues. J gave up 4 bases and V 3 bases, and 18 bases lay outside the gene matches. Here the CDR3 reads CSASGTFTGTAQYEQYF. In nucleotides, the CDR3 is TGCAGTGCTAGTGGAACTTTCACCGGGACAGCTCAATACGAGCAGTACTTC.

The chain combines TRBV9 with TRBJ2-5; 10 positions match TRBD2. CDR3 length equals 17 residues. The germline gives CDR1 SGDLS, CDR2 YYNGEE. Trimming took 2 bases from V and 3 from J; bases not matched to a gene: 10. The CDR3 nucleotides read TGTGCCAGCAGCGTGGCCGCAGCGGGGGGGCCAGAAGAGACCCAGTACTTC. Translation: CASSVAAAGGPEETQYF. The full variable domain, completed using reference TRBV9 and TRBJ2-5, is DSGVTQTPKHLITATGQRVTLRCSPRSGDLSVYWYQQSLDQGLQFLIQYYNGEERAKGNILERFSAQQFPDLHSELNLSSLELGDSALYFCASSVAAAGGPEETQYFGPGTRLLVL.

V gene TRBV9 combines with J gene TRBJ2-3, with D tentatively TRBD1 (5 bases). This CDR3 is built from 13 residues. Germline lookup yields CDR1 SGDLS and CDR2 YYNGEE. The germline V and J ends were trimmed by 3 bases and 4 bases, with 9 bases remaining between them. CDR3 coding DNA: TGTGCCAGCAGCGCCAGGGTCGCAGATACGCAGTATTTT. Residues: CASSARVADTQYF.

CDR3 coding DNA: TGTGCCAGCAGCCCCACAGGGCCCGGGGCCAACGTCCTGACTTTC. Translation: CASSPTGPGANVLTF. The rearrangement uses TRBV7-9 and TRBJ2-6; a possible D gene is TRBD1 (6 bases). Germline loops: CDR1 SEHNR, CDR2 FQNEAQ (reference sequence). Trimming cost V 5 bases and J 4 bases, with 12 bases left between them. This CDR3 is 15 amino acids long. The whole variable domain, filled in from reference TRBV7-9 and TRBJ2-6, reads DTGVSQNPRHKITKRGQNVTFRCDPISEHNRLYWYRQTLGQGPEFLTYFQNEAQLEKSRLLSDRFSAERPKGSFSTLEIQRTEQGDSAMYLCASSPTGPGANVLTFGAGSRLTVL.

The rearrangement uses TRBV11-3 and TRBJ2-3, with TRBD2 matching over 8 bases. The J segment lost 2 bases and the V segment lost 1 base, leaving 5 bases of the junction unmatched. CDR1 SGHNT and CDR2 YENEEA come from the germline V gene. The length of the CDR3 is 16 residues. Here the CDR3 DNA reads TGTGCCAGCAGCTTAGGGCGGGGGGCCGACACAGATACGCAGTATTTT. It yields the protein CASSLGRGADTDTQYF.

The chain uses TRBV11-2 and TRBJ1-1, with TRBD1 as a possible D gene (5 bases). The CDR3 extends over 13 amino acids. V was pared by 5 bases and J by 6 bases, with 13 bases between. Germline V gene sequence: CDR1 SGHAT, CDR2 FQNNGV. The CDR3 spells CASSRTGLPEAFF. CDR3 sequence (DNA): TGTGCCAGCAGCAGAACAGGCCTCCCTGAAGCTTTCTTT. Supplemented by reference TRBV11-2 and TRBJ1-1, the full variable domain reads EAGVAQSPRYKIIEKRQSVAFWCNPISGHATLYWYQQILGQGPKLLIQFQNNGVVDDSQLPKDRFSAERLKGVDSTLKIQPAKLEDSAVYLCASSRTGLPEAFFGQGTRLTVV.

On this clone itself: An end of the junction differs from the germline gene, which may be a read error. The CDR3 DNA reads TGTGCCAGCTCACCACAGGGGGCTGATTCATCCCTCCACTTT. This encodes CASSPQGADSSLHF. The rearrangement joins TRBV18 to TRBJ1-6; 7 bases line up with TRBD1. The germline V gene has CDR1 KGHSH and CDR2 LQKENI. CDR3 size: 14 residues. Full variable domain (rest looked up from reference TRBV18 and TRBJ1-6): NAGVMQNPRHLVRRRGQEARLRCSPMKGHSHVYWYRQLPEEGLKFMVYLQKENIIDESGMPKERFSAEFPKEGPSILRIQQVVRGDSAAYFCASSPQGADSSLHFGNGTRLTVT.

The J gene is TRBJ1-1, the V gene TRBV6-5; D gene unclear. CDR3 size: 13 residues. The germline V gene encodes CDR1 MNHEY and CDR2 SVGAGI. V was clipped by 0 bases and J by 4 bases, with 6 bases between them. The CDR3 DNA reads TGTGCCAGCAGTTACTCTTGGGCCACTGAAGCTTTCTTT. It is translated as CASSYSWATEAFF.

This chain joins TRBV5-4 and TRBJ2-1; TRBD1 matches 9 bases. J lost 6 bases, V lost 4 bases, and 11 bases had no gene match. Germline-derived CDR1 and CDR2 are SGHNT and YYREEE (reference sequence). The CDR3 is made up of 16 amino acids. The DNA for the CDR3 is TGTGCCAGCAGCGCCGGACAGGGGCGGTTAGGCAATGAGCAGTTCTTC. It encodes CASSAGQGRLGNEQFF.

This clone showed up just once. This rearrangement joins TRBV6-6 to TRBJ2-7; D is uncertain. This CDR3 has 12 residues. Germline assignment: CDR1 MNHNY and CDR2 SVGAGI (reference sequence). V was trimmed by 2 bases and J by 4 bases, leaving 6 bases between them. The CDR3 nucleotides are TGTGCCAGCAGTTACACGGTATACGAGCAGTACTTC. Encoded protein: CASSYTVYEQYF.

The rearrangement links TRBV6-5 to TRBJ2-7, with D possibly matching TRBD1 (6 bases). Germline values: CDR1 MNHEY, CDR2 SVGAGI. This CDR3 comprises 13 residues. The germline V and J ends were trimmed by 7 bases and 6 bases, with 16 bases remaining between them. In DNA, the CDR3 is TGTGCCAGCACCCCCTTACAGGGCCTCGAGCAGTACTTC. It yields the protein CASTPLQGLEQYF.

J is TRBJ1-1 and V is TRBV5-4, with no clear D. This CDR3 comprises 13 residues. The germline CDR1 and CDR2 sequences are SGHNT and YYREEE (reference sequence). V was pared by 0 bases and J by 4 bases, with 7 bases between. The CDR3 DNA reads as TGTGCCAGCAGCTTGGACGGTGGCACTGAAGCTTTCTTT. This codes for CASSLDGGTEAFF.

This clone was observed once. The V call is TRBV6-2 or TRBV6-3, the J call TRBJ2-5; possible D gene TRBD2, 6 bases. Trimming pared 5 bases from V and 5 bases from J, leaving 21 bases between. The germline V gene has CDR1 MNHEY and CDR2 SVGEGT. This CDR3 region has 16 residues. The CDR3 is CASSHPTAGNLETQYF. CDR3 bases: TGTGCCAGCAGTCACCCGACAGCGGGTAATCTGGAGACCCAGTACTTC.

V gene TRBV7-9 combines with J gene TRBJ1-2; TRBD1 matches 7 bases. The CDR3 runs to 12 residues. Germline V lookup: CDR1 SEHNR, CDR2 FQNEAQ (reference sequence). Trimming at V came to 5 bases and at J to 6 bases, leaving 3 bases not matched to a gene. CDR3 coding DNA: TGTGCCAGCAGCACCGGACAGGATGGCTACACCTTC. Translated, it gives CASSTGQDGYTF.

The genes are TRBV28 and TRBJ1-2, with TRBD1 identical over 10 bases. The CDR3 has 16 residues. In germline, CDR1 is MDHEN, CDR2 SYDVKM. Trimming cost V 7 bases and J 6 bases; bases outside gene matches: 14. The CDR3 is CASTLAFGQGEDGYTF. The CDR3 DNA sequence: TGTGCCAGCACACTTGCCTTCGGACAGGGGGAGGATGGCTACACCTTC.

The chain has TRBV9 and TRBJ1-1; 8 bases fit TRBD1. The CDR3 totals 17 residues. CDR1 is SGDLS and CDR2 is YYNGEE in the germline V gene. Trimming at V came to 1 base and at J to 2 bases, leaving 10 bases not matched to a gene. CDR3 region: CASSVYGQGTPNTEAFF. The CDR3 region has the DNA TGTGCCAGCAGCGTATATGGACAGGGAACCCCTAACACTGAAGCTTTCTTT.

V is TRBV6-9 and J is TRBJ1-5; possible D gene TRBD1, 5 bases. Trimming took 6 bases from V and 6 from J, leaving 18 bases between them. The CDR3 covers 15 residues. Germline CDR1 and CDR2: MNHGY and SVAAGI. The CDR3 spells CASSHPWRGCQPQHF. As DNA, the CDR3 is TGTGCCAGCAGCCACCCCTGGAGGGGATGTCAGCCCCAGCATTTT.

J is TRBJ1-5 and V is TRBV5-4, with D perhaps TRBD1 (5 bases). The CDR3 length is 18 residues. Germline V gene lookup returns CDR1 SGHNT and CDR2 YYREEE (reference sequence). Trimming cost V 1 base and J 0 bases, with 17 bases left between them. CDR3 protein: CASSLWGGLFYSNQPQHF. CDR3 in DNA: TGTGCCAGCAGCTTGTGGGGGGGACTCTTTTATAGCAATCAGCCCCAGCATTTT. Complete variable domain (other parts from reference TRBV5-4 and TRBJ1-5): ETGVTQSPTHLIKTRGQQVTLRCSSQSGHNTVSWYQQALGQGPQFIFQYYREEENGRGNFPPRFSGLQFPNYSSELNVNALELDDSALYLCASSLWGGLFYSNQPQHFGDGTRLSIL.

The chain carries TRBV24-1 and TRBJ2-1; tentative D call: TRBD1 (5 bases). Between the trimmed V and J ends, which lost 6 bases and 7 bases, there was a span of 18 bases. Germline V gene data show CDR1 as KGHDR and CDR2 as SFDVKD. The CDR3 sequence is 15 residues long. CDR3 in DNA: TGTGCCACCAGTTCTAAGGAACAGGTCTCGAATGAGCAGTTCTTC. It yields the protein CATSSKEQVSNEQFF.

The chain has TRBV12-5 and TRBJ1-4; TRBD1 matches at 7 bases. This CDR3 comprises 20 residues. CDR1 LGHNT and CDR2 FRNRAP come from the germline V gene. The J segment lost 7 bases and the V segment lost 6 bases, leaving 26 bases of the junction unmatched. In nucleotides, the CDR3 is TGTGCTAGTGGCCCGCGACCTGTTAGTTCAAAGGGGGCTAATATTGAAAAACTGTTTTTT. Residues: CASGPRPVSSKGANIEKLFF.

This clone was observed a few times. The chain joins TRBV5-6 to TRBJ2-2; weak D call: TRBD2 (6 bases). CDR3 length: 13 amino acids. Trimming stripped 5 bases from V and 4 bases from J, with 9 bases between. CDR1 SGHDT and CDR2 YYEEEE come from the germline V gene. In DNA form, the CDR3 reads TGTGCCAGCAGTCTGGGGGGCACCGGGGAGCTGTTTTTT. It encodes CASSLGGTGELFF.

This chain uses TRBV5-1 with TRBJ2-6, with 8 bases identical to TRBD1. With 6 bases clipped from V and 2 bases from J, the junction kept 4 bases outside the gene matches. The CDR3 loop spans 15 amino acids. Germline CDR1 and CDR2: SGHRS and YFSETQ. The CDR3 nucleotides read TGCGCCAGCACTGCCAGGGGGCCTGGGGCCAACGTCCTGACTTTC. Translated, it gives CASTARGPGANVLTF.

Concerning this clone: The junction departs from germline at one end; a sequencing error may be responsible. The V call is TRBV19, the J call TRBJ2-1, with 8 bases fitting TRBD2. CDR1 LNHDA and CDR2 SQIVND come from the germline V gene (reference sequence). This CDR3 comprises 15 residues. In DNA form, the CDR3 reads TGTGCCAGTAATATACGCGGGGGGCTTGACAATGAGCAGTTCTTC. This codes for CASNIRGGLDNEQFF.

This clone is medium-sized by share. The genes are TRBV24-1 and TRBJ1-2; 7 nucleotides agree with TRBD1. V shed 5 bases, J shed 3 bases, and the junction held 14 bases outside the gene matches. The CDR3 spans 17 residues. Per germline, CDR1 KGHDR and CDR2 SFDVKD. CDR3 in amino acids: CATSGLVEGAADYGYTF. DNA for the CDR3: TGTGCCACCAGTGGCCTGGTCGAGGGGGCAGCAGACTATGGCTACACCTTC.

The sample holds one count of this clone. The rearrangement joins TRBV6-6 to TRBJ2-6, with D possibly TRBD2 on 6 matching bases. Per germline, CDR1 MNHNY and CDR2 SVGAGI (reference sequence). Trimming shortened V by 6 bases and J by 2 bases, and 14 bases separated the two germline ends. CDR3 length: 16 residues. The CDR3 region has the DNA TGTGCCAGCAGCCGAAGTGGGACTCCTGGGGCCAACGTCCTGACTTTC. Protein sequence: CASSRSGTPGANVLTF.